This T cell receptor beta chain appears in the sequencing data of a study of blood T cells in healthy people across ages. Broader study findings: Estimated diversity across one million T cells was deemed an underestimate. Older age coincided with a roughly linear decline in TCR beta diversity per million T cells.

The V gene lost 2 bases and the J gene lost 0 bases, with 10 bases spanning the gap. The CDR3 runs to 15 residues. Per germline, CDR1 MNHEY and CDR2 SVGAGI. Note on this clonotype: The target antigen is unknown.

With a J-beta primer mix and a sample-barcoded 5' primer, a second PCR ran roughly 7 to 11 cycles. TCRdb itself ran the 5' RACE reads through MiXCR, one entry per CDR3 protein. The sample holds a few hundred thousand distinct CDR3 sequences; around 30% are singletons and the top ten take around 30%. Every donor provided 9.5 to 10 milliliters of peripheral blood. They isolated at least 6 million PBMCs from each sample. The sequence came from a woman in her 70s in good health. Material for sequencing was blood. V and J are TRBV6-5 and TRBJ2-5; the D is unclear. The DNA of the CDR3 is TGTGCCAGCAGTTACGATACGGCAAACCAAGAGACCCAGTACTTC. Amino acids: CASSYDTANQETQYF.